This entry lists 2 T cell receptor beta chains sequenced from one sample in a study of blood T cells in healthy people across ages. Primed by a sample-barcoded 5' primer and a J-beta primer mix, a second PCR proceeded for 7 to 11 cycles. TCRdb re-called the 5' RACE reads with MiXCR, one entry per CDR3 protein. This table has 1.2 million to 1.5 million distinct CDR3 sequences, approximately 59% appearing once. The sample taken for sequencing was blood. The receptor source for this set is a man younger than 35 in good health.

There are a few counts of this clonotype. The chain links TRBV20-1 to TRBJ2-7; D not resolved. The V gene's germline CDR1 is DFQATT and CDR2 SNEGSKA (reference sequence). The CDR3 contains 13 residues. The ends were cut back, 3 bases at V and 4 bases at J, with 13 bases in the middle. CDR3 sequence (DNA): TGCAGTGCTAGGGGGAAGATCCTATACGAGCAGTACTTC. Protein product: CSARGKILYEQYF.

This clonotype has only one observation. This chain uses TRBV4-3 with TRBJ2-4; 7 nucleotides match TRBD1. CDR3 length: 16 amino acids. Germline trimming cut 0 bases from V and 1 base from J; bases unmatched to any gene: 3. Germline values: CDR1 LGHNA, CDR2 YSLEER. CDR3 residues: CASSQETGDAKNIQYF. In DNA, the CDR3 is TGCGCCAGCAGCCAAGAAACAGGGGATGCCAAAAACATTCAGTACTTC.